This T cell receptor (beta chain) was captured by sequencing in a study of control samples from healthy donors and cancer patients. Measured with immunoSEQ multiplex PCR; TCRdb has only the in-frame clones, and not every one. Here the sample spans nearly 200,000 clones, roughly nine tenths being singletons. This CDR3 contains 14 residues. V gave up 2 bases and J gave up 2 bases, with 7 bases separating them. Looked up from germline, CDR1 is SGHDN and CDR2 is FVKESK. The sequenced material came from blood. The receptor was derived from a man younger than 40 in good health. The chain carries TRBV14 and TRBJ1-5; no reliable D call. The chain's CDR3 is CASSQFGGNQPQHF. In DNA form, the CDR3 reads TGTGCCAGCAGCCAATTCGGGGGCAATCAGCCCCAGCATTTT.